This TCR beta chain was captured by sequencing in a study of blood T cell repertoires in COVID-19. Background on the study: Some COVID-19 samples were acute and others convalescent; all came from the United States, Italy and Spain.

Trimming cost V 0 bases and J 2 bases; bases outside gene matches: 7. Germline CDR1 is LGHNA and CDR2 is YSLEER. CDR3 length: 16 residues. The repertoire was sequenced with immunoSEQ multiplex PCR; TCRdb's copy has only in-frame clones and lacks some. The sample yields approximately 280,000 clones, roughly nine tenths seen once. Sequenced: PBMCs or T cells enriched from blood (not recorded which). The TCR was taken from a woman in her thirties or forties who had recovered from COVID-19. This sequence joins TRBV4-3 and TRBJ2-7; 7 bases are shared with TRBD2. CDR3 in DNA: TGCGCCAGCAGCCAAGATCCAGCGGGGACCACCTACGAGCAGTACTTC. This encodes CASSQDPAGTTYEQYF.